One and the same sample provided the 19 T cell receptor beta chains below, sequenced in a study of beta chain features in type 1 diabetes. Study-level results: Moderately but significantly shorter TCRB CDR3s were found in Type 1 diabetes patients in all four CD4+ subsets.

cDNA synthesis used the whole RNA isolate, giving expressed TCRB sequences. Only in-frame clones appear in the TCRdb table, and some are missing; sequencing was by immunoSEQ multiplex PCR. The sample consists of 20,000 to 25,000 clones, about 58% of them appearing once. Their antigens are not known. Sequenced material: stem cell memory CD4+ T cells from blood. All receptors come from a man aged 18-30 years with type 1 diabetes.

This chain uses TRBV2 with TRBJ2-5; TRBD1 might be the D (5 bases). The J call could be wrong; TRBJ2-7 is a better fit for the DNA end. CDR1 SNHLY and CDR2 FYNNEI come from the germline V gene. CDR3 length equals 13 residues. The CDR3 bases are TGTGCCAGCAGTGATCCAGGGAAATACGAGCAGTACTTC. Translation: CASSDPGKYEQYF.

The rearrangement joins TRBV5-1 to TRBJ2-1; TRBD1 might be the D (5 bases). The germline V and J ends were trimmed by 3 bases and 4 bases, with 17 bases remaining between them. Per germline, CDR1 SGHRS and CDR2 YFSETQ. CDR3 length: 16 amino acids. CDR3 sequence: CASSWSEGVGYNEQFF. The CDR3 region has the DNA TGCGCCAGCAGCTGGTCCGAAGGGGTTGGGTACAATGAGCAGTTCTTC.

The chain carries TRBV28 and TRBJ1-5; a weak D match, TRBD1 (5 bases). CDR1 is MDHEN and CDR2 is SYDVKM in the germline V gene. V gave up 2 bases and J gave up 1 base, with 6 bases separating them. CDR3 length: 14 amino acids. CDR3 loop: CASSLGGSNQPQHF. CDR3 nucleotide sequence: TGTGCCAGCAGTTTAGGGGGGAGCAATCAGCCCCAGCATTTT.

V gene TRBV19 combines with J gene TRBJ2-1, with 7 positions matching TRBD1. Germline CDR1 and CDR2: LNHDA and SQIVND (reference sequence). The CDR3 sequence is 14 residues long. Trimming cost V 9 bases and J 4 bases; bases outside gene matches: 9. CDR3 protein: CASARDSSYNEQFF. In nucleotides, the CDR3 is TGTGCCAGCGCCCGGGACAGTTCTTACAATGAGCAGTTCTTC.

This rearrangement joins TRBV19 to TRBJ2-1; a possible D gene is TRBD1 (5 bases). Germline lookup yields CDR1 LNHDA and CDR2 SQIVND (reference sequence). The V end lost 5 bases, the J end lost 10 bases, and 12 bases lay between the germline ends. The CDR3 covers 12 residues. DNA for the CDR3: TGTGCCAGTAGTCTCCAGGGAACCGAGCAGTTCTTC. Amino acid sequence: CASSLQGTEQFF.

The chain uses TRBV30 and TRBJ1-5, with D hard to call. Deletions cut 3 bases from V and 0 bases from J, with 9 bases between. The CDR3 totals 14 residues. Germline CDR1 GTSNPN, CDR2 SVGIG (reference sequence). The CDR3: CAWSRRGSNQPQHF. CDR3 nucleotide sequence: TGTGCCTGGAGCCGACGGGGTAGCAATCAGCCCCAGCATTTT.

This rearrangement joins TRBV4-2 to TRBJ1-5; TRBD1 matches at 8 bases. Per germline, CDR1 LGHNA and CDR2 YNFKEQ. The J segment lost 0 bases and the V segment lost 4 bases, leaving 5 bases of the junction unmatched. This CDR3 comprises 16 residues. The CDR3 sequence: CASSRGTGDSNQPQHF. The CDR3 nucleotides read TGTGCCAGCAGCCGCGGGACAGGCGATAGCAATCAGCCCCAGCATTTT.

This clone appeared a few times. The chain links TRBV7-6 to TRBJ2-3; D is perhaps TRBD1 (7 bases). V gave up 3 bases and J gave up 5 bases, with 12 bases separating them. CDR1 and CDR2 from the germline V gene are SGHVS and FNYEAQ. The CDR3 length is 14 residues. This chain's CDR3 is CASSFRGARDTQYF. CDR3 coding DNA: TGTGCCAGCAGCTTCAGGGGGGCCAGAGATACGCAGTATTTT. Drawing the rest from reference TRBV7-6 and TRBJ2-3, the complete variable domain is GAGVSQSPRYKVTKRGQDVALRCDPISGHVSLYWYRQALGQGPEFLTYFNYEAQQDKSGLPNDRFSAERPEGSISTLTIQRTEQRDSAMYRCASSFRGARDTQYFGPGTRLTVL.

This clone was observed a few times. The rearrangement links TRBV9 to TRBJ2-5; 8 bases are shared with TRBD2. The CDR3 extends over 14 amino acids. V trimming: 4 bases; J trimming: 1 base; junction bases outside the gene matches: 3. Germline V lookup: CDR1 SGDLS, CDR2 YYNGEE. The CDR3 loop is CASSSRGGQETQYF. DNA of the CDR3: TGTGCCAGCAGCTCCCGGGGGGGCCAAGAGACCCAGTACTTC. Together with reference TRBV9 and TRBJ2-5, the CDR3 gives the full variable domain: DSGVTQTPKHLITATGQRVTLRCSPRSGDLSVYWYQQSLDQGLQFLIQYYNGEERAKGNILERFSAQQFPDLHSELNLSSLELGDSALYFCASSSRGGQETQYFGPGTRLLVL.

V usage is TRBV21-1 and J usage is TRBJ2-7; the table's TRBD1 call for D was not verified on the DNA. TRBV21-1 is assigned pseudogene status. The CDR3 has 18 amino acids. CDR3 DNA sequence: TGTGCCAGCAGCAAAGAGGGGACAGAAAAAATGAATGTCTACGAGCAGTACTTC. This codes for CASSKEGTEKMNVYEQYF.

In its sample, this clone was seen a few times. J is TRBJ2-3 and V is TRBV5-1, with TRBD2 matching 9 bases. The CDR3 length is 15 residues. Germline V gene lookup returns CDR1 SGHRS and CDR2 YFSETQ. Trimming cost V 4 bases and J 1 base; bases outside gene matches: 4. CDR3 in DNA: TGCGCCAGCAGCCCGATAGCGGGGGGCACAGATACGCAGTATTTT. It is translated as CASSPIAGGTDTQYF.

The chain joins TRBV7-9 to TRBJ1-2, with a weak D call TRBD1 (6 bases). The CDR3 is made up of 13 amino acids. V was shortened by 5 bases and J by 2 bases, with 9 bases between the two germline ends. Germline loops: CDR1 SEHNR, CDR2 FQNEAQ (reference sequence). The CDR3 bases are TGTGCCAGCAGCGACACAGGGAACTATGGCTACACCTTC. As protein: CASSDTGNYGYTF.

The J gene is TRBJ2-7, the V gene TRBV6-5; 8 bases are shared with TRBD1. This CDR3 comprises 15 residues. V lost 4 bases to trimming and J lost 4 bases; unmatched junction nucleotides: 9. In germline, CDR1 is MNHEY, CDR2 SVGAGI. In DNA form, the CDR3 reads TGTGCCAGCAGTTCCCTCGGACAGGGTGGGTACGAGCAGTACTTC. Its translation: CASSSLGQGGYEQYF.

CDR3 loop: CASSRLGVAETQYF. The CDR3 DNA follows: TGTGCCAGCAGTAGACTCGGGGTTGCAGAGACCCAGTACTTC. The V gene is TRBV6-5, the J gene TRBJ2-5, with D perhaps TRBD2 (5 bases). This CDR3 has 14 amino acids. Germline V lookup: CDR1 MNHEY, CDR2 SVGAGI. Trimming pared 5 bases from V and 4 bases from J, leaving 14 bases between.

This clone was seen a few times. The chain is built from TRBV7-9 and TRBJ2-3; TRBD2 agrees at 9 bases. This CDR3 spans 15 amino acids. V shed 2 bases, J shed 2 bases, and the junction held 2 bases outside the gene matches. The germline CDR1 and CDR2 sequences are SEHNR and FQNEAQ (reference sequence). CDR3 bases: TGTGCCAGCAGCTTACGACTAGCGGACACAGATACGCAGTATTTT. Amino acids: CASSLRLADTDTQYF.

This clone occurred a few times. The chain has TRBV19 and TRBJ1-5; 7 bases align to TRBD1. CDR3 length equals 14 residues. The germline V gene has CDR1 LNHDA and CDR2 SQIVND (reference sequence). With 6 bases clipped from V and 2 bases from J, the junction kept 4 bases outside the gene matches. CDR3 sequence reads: CASRRQGGNQPQHF. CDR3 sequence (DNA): TGTGCCAGTAGGAGACAGGGTGGCAATCAGCCCCAGCATTTT.

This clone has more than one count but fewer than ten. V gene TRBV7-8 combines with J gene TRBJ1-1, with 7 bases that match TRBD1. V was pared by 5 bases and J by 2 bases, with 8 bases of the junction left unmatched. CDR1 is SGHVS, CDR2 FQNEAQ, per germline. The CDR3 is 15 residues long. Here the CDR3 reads CASSHHTGENTEAFF. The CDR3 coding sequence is TGTGCCAGCAGCCACCACACAGGGGAAAACACTGAAGCTTTCTTT.

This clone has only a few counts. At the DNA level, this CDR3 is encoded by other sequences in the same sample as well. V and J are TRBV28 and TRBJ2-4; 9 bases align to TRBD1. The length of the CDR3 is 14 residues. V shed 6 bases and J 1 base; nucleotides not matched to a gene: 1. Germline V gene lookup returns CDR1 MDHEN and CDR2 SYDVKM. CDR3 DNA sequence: TGTGCCAGCAGAACAGGGGGCGCCAAAAACATTCAGTACTTC. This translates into CASRTGGAKNIQYF.

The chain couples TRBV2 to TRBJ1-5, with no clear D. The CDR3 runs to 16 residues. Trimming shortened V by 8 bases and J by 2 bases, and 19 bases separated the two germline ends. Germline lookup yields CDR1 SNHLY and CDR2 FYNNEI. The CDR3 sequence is CASSLAPDVGNQPQHF. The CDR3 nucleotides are TGTGCCAGCTCGCTAGCCCCGGACGTGGGCAATCAGCCCCAGCATTTT.